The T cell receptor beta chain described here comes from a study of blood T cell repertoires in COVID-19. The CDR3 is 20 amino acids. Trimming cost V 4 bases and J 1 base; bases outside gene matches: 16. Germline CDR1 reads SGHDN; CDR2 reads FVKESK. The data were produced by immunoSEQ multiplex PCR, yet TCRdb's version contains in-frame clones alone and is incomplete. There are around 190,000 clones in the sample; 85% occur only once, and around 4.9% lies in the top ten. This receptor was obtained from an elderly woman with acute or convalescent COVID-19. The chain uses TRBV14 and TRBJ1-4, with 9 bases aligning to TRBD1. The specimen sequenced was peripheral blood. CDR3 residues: CASSPFIGTGIPGTNEKLFF. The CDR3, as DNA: TGTGCCAGCAGCCCTTTCATCGGGACAGGGATCCCAGGAACTAATGAAAAACTGTTTTTT.